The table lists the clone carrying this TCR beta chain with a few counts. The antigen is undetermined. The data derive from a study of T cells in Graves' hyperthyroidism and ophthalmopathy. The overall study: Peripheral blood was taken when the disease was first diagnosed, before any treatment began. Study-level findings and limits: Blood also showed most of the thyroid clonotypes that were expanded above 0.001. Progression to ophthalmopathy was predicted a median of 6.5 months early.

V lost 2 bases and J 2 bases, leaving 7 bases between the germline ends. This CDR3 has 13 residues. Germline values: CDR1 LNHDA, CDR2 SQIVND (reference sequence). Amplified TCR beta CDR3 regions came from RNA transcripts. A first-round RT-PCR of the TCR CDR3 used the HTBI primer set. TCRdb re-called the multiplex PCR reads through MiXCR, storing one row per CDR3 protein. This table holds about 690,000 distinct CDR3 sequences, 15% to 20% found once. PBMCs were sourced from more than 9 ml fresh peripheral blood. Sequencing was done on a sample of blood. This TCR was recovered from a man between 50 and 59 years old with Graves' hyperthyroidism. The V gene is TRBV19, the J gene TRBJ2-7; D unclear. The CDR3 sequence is CASSIFYTYEQYF. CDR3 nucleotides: TGTGCCAGTAGTATATTTTATACCTACGAGCAGTACTTC.